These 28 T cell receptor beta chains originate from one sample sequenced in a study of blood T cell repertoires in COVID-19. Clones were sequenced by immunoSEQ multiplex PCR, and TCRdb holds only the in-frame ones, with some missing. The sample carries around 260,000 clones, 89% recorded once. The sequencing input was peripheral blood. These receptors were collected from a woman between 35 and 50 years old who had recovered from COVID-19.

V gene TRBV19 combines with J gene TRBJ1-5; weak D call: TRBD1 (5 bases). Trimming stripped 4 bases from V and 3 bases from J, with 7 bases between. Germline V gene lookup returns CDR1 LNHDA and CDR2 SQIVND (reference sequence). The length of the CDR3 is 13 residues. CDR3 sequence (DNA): TGTGCCAGTAGTAAGACAGTCAATCAGCCCCAGCATTTT. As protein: CASSKTVNQPQHF.

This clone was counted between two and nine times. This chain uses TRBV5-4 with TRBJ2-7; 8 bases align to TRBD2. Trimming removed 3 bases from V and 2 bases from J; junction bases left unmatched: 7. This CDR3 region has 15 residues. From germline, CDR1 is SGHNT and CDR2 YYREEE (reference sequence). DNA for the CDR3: TGTGCCAGCAGCTGGGGGGCGGGAGGTACCTACGAGCAGTACTTC. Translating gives CASSWGAGGTYEQYF.

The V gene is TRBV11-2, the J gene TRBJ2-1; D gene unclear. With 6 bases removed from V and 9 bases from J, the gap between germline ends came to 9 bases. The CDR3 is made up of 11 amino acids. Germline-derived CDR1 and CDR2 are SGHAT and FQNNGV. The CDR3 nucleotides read TGTGCCAGCAGAACTTCGGTTGAGCAGTTCTTC. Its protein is CASRTSVEQFF.

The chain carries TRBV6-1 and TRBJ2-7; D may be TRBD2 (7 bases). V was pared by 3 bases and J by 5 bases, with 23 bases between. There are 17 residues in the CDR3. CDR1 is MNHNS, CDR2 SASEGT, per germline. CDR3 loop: CASSDETFLTGRDEQYF. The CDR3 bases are TGTGCCAGCAGTGACGAAACGTTTTTAACAGGGAGGGACGAGCAGTACTTC.

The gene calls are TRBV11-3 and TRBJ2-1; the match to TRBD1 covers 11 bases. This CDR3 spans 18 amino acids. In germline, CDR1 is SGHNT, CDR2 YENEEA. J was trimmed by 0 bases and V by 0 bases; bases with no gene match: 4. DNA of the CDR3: TGTGCCAGCAGCTTAGAGCTAGGGACAGGGGGCTCCTACAATGAGCAGTTCTTC. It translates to CASSLELGTGGSYNEQFF.

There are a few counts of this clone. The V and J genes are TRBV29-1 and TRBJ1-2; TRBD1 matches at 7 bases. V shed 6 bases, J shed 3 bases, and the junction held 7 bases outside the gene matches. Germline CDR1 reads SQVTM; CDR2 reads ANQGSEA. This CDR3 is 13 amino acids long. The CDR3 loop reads CSVKIGTDYGYTF. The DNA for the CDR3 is TGCAGCGTCAAAATCGGGACAGACTATGGCTACACCTTC.

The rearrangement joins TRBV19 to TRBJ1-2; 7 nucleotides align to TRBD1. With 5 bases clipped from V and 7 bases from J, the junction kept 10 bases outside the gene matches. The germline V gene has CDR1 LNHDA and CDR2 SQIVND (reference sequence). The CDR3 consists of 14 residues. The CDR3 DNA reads TGTGCCAGTAGTTTCGCCAGGGGGGTCTCTGGCTACACCTTC. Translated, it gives CASSFARGVSGYTF.

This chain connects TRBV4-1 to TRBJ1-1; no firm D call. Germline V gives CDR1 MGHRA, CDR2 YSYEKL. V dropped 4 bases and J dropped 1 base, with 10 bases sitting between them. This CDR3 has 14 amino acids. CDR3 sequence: CASSRVQRNTEAFF. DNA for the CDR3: TGCGCCAGCAGCCGGGTACAGAGGAACACTGAAGCTTTCTTT.

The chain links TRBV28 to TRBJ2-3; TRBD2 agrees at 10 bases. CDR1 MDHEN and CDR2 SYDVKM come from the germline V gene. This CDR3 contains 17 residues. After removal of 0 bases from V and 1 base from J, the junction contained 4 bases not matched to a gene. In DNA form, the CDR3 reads TGTGCCAGCAGTTTATGGGCTAGCGGGAGCGGCACAGATACGCAGTATTTT. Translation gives CASSLWASGSGTDTQYF. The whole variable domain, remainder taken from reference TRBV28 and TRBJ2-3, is DVKVTQSSRYLVKRTGEKVFLECVQDMDHENMFWYRQDPGLGLRLIYFSYDVKMKEKGDIPEGYSVSREKKERFSLILESASTNQTSMYLCASSLWASGSGTDTQYFGPGTRLTVL.

CDR3 region: CASSEPSQGFDGYTF. CDR3 coding DNA: TGTGCCAGCAGTGAACCATCACAGGGGTTCGACGGCTACACCTTC. The chain is built from TRBV25-1 and TRBJ1-2, with 7 bases that match TRBD1. The CDR3 is 15 residues long. Per the germline V gene, CDR1 is MGHDK and CDR2 is SYGVNS. V was clipped by 2 bases and J by 8 bases; unmatched bases: 11.

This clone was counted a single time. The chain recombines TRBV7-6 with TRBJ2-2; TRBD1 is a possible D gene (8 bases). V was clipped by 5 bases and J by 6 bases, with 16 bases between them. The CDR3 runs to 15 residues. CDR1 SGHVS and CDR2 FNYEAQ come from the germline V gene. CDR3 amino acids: CASSPGQGGAGELFF. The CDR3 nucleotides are TGTGCCAGCAGCCCCGGACAGGGAGGGGCCGGGGAGCTGTTTTTT.

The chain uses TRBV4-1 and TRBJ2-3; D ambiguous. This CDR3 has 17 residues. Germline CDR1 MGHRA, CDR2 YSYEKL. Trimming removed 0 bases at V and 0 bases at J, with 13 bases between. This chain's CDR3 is CASSQDLHGDSTDTQYF. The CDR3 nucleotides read TGCGCCAGCAGCCAAGATCTACACGGAGATAGCACAGATACGCAGTATTTT.

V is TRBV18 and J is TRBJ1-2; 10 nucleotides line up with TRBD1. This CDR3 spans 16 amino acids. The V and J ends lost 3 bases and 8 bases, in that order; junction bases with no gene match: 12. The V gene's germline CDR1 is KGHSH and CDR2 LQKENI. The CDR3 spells CASSPGGDRGRWGYTF. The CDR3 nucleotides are TGTGCCAGCTCACCGGGCGGGGACAGGGGCCGTTGGGGCTACACCTTC.

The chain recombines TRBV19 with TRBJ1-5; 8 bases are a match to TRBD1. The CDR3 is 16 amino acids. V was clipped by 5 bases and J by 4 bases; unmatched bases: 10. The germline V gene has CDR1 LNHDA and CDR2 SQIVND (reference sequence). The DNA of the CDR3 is TGTGCCAGTAGTGGACAGGGAGGGAATTGGAATCAGCCCCAGCATTTT. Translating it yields CASSGQGGNWNQPQHF.

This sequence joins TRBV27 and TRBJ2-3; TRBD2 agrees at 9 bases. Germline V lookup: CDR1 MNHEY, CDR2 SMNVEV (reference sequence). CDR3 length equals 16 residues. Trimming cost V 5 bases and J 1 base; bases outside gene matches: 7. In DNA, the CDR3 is TGTGCCAGCAGTCTAGGGTTAGCGGGAGGCACAGATACGCAGTATTTT. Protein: CASSLGLAGGTDTQYF.

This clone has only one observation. This chain's CDR3 is CAWSRGSPHNEQFF. In DNA, the CDR3 is TGTGCCTGGAGCCGGGGGAGTCCCCACAATGAGCAGTTCTTC. V usage is TRBV30 and J usage is TRBJ2-1, with D possibly matching TRBD2 (6 bases). The ends were cut back, 3 bases at V and 5 bases at J, with 14 bases in the middle. Germline CDR1 and CDR2: GTSNPN and SVGIG (reference sequence). The CDR3 is 14 residues long.

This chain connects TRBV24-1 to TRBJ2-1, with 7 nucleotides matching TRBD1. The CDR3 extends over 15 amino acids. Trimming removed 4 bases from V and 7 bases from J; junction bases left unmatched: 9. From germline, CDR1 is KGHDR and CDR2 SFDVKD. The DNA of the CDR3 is TGTGCCACCAGTGACGCTGGACAGGCCCGGAATGAGCAGTTCTTC. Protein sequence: CATSDAGQARNEQFF.

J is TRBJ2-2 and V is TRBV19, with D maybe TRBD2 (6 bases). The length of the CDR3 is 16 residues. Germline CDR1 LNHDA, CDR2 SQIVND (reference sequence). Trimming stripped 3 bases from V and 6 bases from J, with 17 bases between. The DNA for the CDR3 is TGTGCCAGTAGTATCGACCTAGGGGAGGTTCCCGGGGAGCTGTTTTTT. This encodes CASSIDLGEVPGELFF.

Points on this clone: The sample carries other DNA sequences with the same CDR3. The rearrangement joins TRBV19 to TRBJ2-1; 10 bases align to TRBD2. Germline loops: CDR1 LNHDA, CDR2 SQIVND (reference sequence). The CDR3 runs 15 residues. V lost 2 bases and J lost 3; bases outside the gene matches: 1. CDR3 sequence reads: CASSITSGVYNEQFF. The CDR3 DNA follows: TGTGCCAGTAGTATAACTAGCGGGGTCTACAATGAGCAGTTCTTC.

The CDR3 sequence is CASTRQGTGELFF. CDR3 coding DNA: TGTGCCTCCACACGACAGGGAACCGGGGAGCTGTTTTTT. The V call is TRBV10-3, the J call TRBJ2-2, with 7 bases aligning to TRBD1. Germline V gene data show CDR1 as ENHRY and CDR2 as SYGVKD. The CDR3 sequence is 13 residues long. Trimming took 11 bases from V and 5 from J; bases not matched to a gene: 8.

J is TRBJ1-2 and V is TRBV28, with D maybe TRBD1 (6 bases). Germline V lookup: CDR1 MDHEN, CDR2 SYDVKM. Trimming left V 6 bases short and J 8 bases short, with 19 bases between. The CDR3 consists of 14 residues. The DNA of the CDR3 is TGTGCCAGCAGCCTTTCCTCTAGGGGGAAAGGCTACACCTTC. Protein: CASSLSSRGKGYTF.

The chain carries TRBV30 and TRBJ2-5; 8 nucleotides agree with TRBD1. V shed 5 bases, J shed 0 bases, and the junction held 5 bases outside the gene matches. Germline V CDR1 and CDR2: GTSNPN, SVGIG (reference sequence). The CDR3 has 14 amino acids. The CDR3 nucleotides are TGTGCCTGGGGGGACAGGAGATACCAAGAGACCCAGTACTTC. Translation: CAWGDRRYQETQYF.

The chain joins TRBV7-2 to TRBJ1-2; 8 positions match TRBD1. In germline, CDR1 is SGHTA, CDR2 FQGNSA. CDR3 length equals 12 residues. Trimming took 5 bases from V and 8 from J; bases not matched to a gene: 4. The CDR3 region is CASSPDRGGYTF. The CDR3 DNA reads TGTGCCAGCAGCCCCGACAGGGGAGGCTACACCTTC.

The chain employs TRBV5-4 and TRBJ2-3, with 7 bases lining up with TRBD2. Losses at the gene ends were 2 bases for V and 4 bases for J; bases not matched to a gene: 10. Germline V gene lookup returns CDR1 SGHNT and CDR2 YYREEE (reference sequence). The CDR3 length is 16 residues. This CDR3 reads CASSFGGGSFSDTQYF. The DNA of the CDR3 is TGTGCCAGCAGCTTTGGTGGCGGGAGCTTCTCAGATACGCAGTATTTT.

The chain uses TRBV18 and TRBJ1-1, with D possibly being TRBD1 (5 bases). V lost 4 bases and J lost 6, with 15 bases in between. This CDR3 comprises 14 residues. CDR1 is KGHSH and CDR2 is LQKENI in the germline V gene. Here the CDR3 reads CASSLRESEAEAFF. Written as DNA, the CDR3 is TGTGCCAGCTCACTCAGGGAATCGGAAGCTGAAGCTTTCTTT.

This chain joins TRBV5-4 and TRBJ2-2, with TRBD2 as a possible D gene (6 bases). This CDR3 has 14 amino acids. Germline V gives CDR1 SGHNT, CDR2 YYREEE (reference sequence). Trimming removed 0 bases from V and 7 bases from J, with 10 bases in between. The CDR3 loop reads CASSLELANGELFF. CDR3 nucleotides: TGTGCCAGCAGCTTGGAACTAGCTAACGGGGAGCTGTTTTTT.

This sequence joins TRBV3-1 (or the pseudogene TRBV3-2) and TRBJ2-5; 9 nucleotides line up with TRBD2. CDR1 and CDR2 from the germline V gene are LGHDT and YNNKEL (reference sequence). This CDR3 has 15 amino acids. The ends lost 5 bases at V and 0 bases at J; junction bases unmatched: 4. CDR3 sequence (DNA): TGTGCCAGCAGCTTTAGCGGGAGTAACCAAGAGACCCAGTACTTC. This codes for CASSFSGSNQETQYF.

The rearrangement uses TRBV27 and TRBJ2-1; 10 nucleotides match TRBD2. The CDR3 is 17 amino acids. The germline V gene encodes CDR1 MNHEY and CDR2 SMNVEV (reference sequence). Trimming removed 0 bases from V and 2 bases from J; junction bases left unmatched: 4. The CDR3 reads CASSLSAGLAAYNEQFF. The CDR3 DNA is TGTGCCAGCAGTTTATCGGCCGGACTAGCGGCCTACAATGAGCAGTTCTTC.